What follows describes a single T cell receptor (beta chain). The antigen remains undetermined. The PCR was carried out with 60 Vbeta primers and 13 Jbeta primers. Produced via immunoSEQ multiplex PCR; TCRdb's table is partial and in-frame only. This table holds fewer than 120,000 clones, about three quarters found once. This specimen comes from a study of cytomegalovirus exposure and HLA in healthy donors. Study-wide findings and caveats: Earlier analysis looked at TCR beta V segments, and most were productive about 90% or about 30% of the time. Reports credit the classifier with highly specific, highly sensitive diagnosis of cytomegalovirus status. The availability of immune exposure information extended only to CMV serostatus.

The CDR3 totals 13 residues. Trimming pared 8 bases from V and 0 bases from J, leaving 12 bases between. Germline V gives CDR1 SQVTM, CDR2 ANQGSEA. The chain is built from TRBV29-1 and TRBJ2-3, with D possibly matching TRBD1 (6 bases). The material sequenced was PBMCs. The TCR originated in a woman in her sixties or seventies in good health and CMV-seropositive. The CDR3 nucleotides read TGCAGCCCCAGGGACAAGAGCACAGATACGCAGTATTTT. Protein product: CSPRDKSTDTQYF.